This T cell receptor (beta chain) came from a study of OX40 agonist ivuxolimab in advanced cancers. Study-wide context: Partial responses were observed in three patients, of whom one had hepatocellular carcinoma and two had cutaneous melanoma.

This clone was found once. Data came from immunoSEQ multiplex PCR; TCRdb stores just in-frame clones and leaves some out. The data contain fewer than 85,000 clones, roughly four fifths of them singletons. The V and J ends lost 3 bases and 2 bases respectively, with 19 bases between them. The CDR3 sequence is 17 residues long. Germline values: CDR1 SGHTA, CDR2 FQGNSA. This receptor was taken from an adult with an advanced solid tumor such as melanoma, head and neck, liver or kidney cancer. The specimen was CD4+ or CD8+ T cells sorted from blood, collected in a trial of the OX40 agonist ivuxolimab. This chain joins TRBV7-2 and TRBJ1-1, with a weak D call TRBD1 (5 bases). DNA for the CDR3: TGTGCCAGCAGCTTGATGGGGGGTAGAACGGGAAACACTGAAGCTTTCTTT. This codes for CASSLMGGRTGNTEAFF.